The TCR beta chain under discussion was sequenced for a study of blood T cell repertoires in COVID-19. The assay was immunoSEQ multiplex PCR, and TCRdb's table has in-frame clones only and misses some. The table includes some 120,000 clones, approximately 84% detected once. The CDR3 spans 20 residues. V was pared by 2 bases and J by 4 bases, with 28 bases between. Germline-derived CDR1 and CDR2 are SGHNT and YENEEA. V is TRBV11-3 and J is TRBJ2-3; tentatively, D is TRBD1 (5 bases). The material sequenced was peripheral blood. The TCR originated in a man between 65 and 85 years old with active or convalescent COVID-19. CDR3 DNA sequence: TGTGCCAGCAGCTTAAGTGGGCAGGGTATCAGCCAAGGTCGGGCAGATACGCAGTATTTT. It specifies CASSLSGQGISQGRADTQYF.